This passage covers 13 T cell receptor beta chains from one sample sequenced in a study of T-cell reconstitution after alpha-beta-depleted transplantation in children. The library targeted TCRbeta and was prepared with unique molecular identifiers. MiXCR, applied by TCRdb to the PCR reads, yields one record per CDR3 protein. The repertoire holds around 370,000 distinct CDR3 sequences, roughly 16% seen once, with about 41% in the top ten. The material sequenced was PBMCs, mostly from graft donor cells, taken 360 days after TCRalphabeta/CD19-depleted stem cell transplant. These receptors all come from a male patient aged 2-15 years who had a stem cell transplant for acute lymphoblastic leukemia, so the T cells may come from the graft donor.

The chain combines TRBV29-1 with TRBJ2-5; no reliable D call. Germline CDR1 is SQVTM and CDR2 is ANQGSEA. The CDR3 consists of 13 residues. Trimming removed 1 base from V and 4 bases from J, with 10 bases in between. The chain's CDR3 is CSVEGSEAETQYF. The CDR3 nucleotides read TGCAGCGTTGAAGGCTCCGAGGCAGAGACCCAGTACTTC. Using reference TRBV29-1 and TRBJ2-5 for the parts outside the CDR3, the full variable domain is SAVISQKPSRDICQRGTSLTIQCQVDSQVTMMFWYRQQPGQSLTLIATANQGSEATYESGFVIDKFPISRPNLTFSTLTVSNMSPEDSSIYLCSVEGSEAETQYFGPGTRLLVL.

This clonotype was counted at least ten times. This chain joins TRBV29-1 and TRBJ2-1, with TRBD2 identical over 7 bases. The CDR3 sequence is 16 residues long. V dropped 1 base and J dropped 4; count of bases not matched to a gene: 10. Germline assignment: CDR1 SQVTM and CDR2 ANQGSEA. For the CDR3, the DNA is TGCAGCGTTGAAGGTAGATCGGGACTACCTTACAATGAGCAGTTCTTC. It is translated as CSVEGRSGLPYNEQFF.

This clonotype has a single count. The rearrangement joins TRBV6-2 or TRBV6-3 to TRBJ1-1; no clear D gene. The CDR3 extends over 11 amino acids. Trimming pared 2 bases from V and 4 bases from J, leaving 2 bases between. Germline CDR1 reads MNHEY; CDR2 reads SVGEGT. CDR3 amino acids: CASSYPTEAFF. In DNA, the CDR3 is TGTGCCAGCAGTTACCCCACTGAAGCTTTCTTT.

In this sample, this clonotype turned up a few times. The chain is built from TRBV25-1 and TRBJ2-3, with 7 bases that match TRBD2. This CDR3 comprises 15 residues. CDR1 is MGHDK and CDR2 is SYGVNS in the germline V gene. J lost 5 bases, V lost 3 bases, and 8 bases had no gene match. The CDR3 loop reads CASSDLGGPGDTQYF. CDR3 nucleotides: TGTGCCAGCAGTGATTTGGGAGGGCCGGGAGATACGCAGTATTTT.

This clonotype was counted only a few times. The chain uses TRBV18 and TRBJ2-2, with D possibly TRBD2 on 6 matching bases. Trimming shortened V by 3 bases and J by 2 bases, and 13 bases separated the two germline ends. Germline V lookup: CDR1 KGHSH, CDR2 LQKENI. The CDR3 loop spans 16 amino acids. This CDR3 reads CASSPRLASNTGELFF. CDR3 coding DNA: TGTGCCAGCTCACCGAGGCTAGCGTCAAACACCGGGGAGCTGTTTTTT.

This sequence joins TRBV7-8 and TRBJ2-7; TRBD1 matches at 7 bases. This CDR3 contains 15 residues. CDR1 and CDR2 (germline): SGHVS, FQNEAQ. The J segment lost 2 bases and the V segment lost 2 bases, leaving 6 bases of the junction unmatched. CDR3 bases: TGTGCCAGCAGCTTACCTCGCCAGGGGGCCTACGAGCAGTACTTC. This sequence encodes CASSLPRQGAYEQYF.

V is TRBV12-3 or TRBV12-4 and J is TRBJ2-2; the D is unclear. The V end was cut by 3 bases, the J end by 2 bases, with 10 bases between. This CDR3 spans 15 amino acids. DNA for the CDR3: TGTGCCAGCAGTTTTCTGACGGCAAACACCGGGGAGCTGTTTTTT. Its translation is CASSFLTANTGELFF.

The chain combines TRBV5-1 with TRBJ2-5; tentative D call: TRBD1 (6 bases). CDR3 length equals 13 residues. The V end was cut by 0 bases, the J end by 6 bases, with 9 bases between. Germline CDR1 and CDR2: SGHRS and YFSETQ. The CDR3 nucleotides are TGCGCCAGCAGCTTGGAGGGGGTACAGACCCAGTACTTC. Translated, it gives CASSLEGVQTQYF.

The V and J genes are TRBV12-3 or TRBV12-4 and TRBJ2-4; D is uncertain. The CDR3 covers 14 residues. V lost 5 bases, J lost 0 bases, and 8 bases lay in between. The DNA of the CDR3 is TGTGCCAGCAGTATTCCGGGAGCCAAAAACATTCAGTACTTC. Its protein is CASSIPGAKNIQYF.

V gene TRBV20-1 combines with J gene TRBJ1-1; 7 bases agree with TRBD1. The V gene end was trimmed by 6 bases and the J gene end by 1 base; junction bases not matched to a gene: 8. The CDR3 spans 14 residues. CDR1 is DFQATT and CDR2 is SNEGSKA in the germline V gene (reference sequence). The CDR3, as DNA: TGCAGTGCGACCCTCAGGGGGGGGAACACTGAAGCTTTCTTT. The encoded protein is CSATLRGGNTEAFF.

The genes are TRBV10-3 and TRBJ2-7; maybe TRBD1 (6 bases). There are 14 residues in the CDR3. The ends were cut back, 10 bases at V and 3 bases at J, with 19 bases in the middle. In germline, CDR1 is ENHRY, CDR2 SYGVKD. The CDR3 DNA is TGTGCCACCCAGGGGCAGGACCCTAACTACGAGCAGTACTTC. This codes for CATQGQDPNYEQYF.

The chain uses TRBV10-1 and TRBJ2-3, with a possible D match to TRBD2 (5 bases). Germline CDR1 and CDR2: WNHNN and SYGVQD (reference sequence). Trimming pared 3 bases from V and 5 bases from J, leaving 6 bases between. The CDR3 spans 12 residues. In DNA form, the CDR3 reads TGCGCCAGCAGTGATGGGAGAGATACGCAGTATTTT. It encodes CASSDGRDTQYF.

This chain uses TRBV3-1 with TRBJ1-5; 8 bases match TRBD1. V lost 5 bases to trimming and J lost 6 bases; unmatched junction nucleotides: 6. Per the germline V gene, CDR1 is LGHDT and CDR2 is YNNKEL (reference sequence). This CDR3 is 14 amino acids long. The CDR3 sequence: CASSGGQGGQPQHF. The CDR3, as DNA: TGTGCCAGCAGCGGAGGACAGGGCGGTCAGCCCCAGCATTTT.